This T cell receptor beta chain was obtained from a study of T cells in Graves' hyperthyroidism and ophthalmopathy. Researchers took RNA transcripts and amplified the TCR beta CDR3 regions from them. Carried out on the TCR CDR3, a first-round RT-PCR used the HTBI primer set. Each CDR3 protein gets one entry after TCRdb re-called the multiplex PCR reads with MiXCR. The table includes roughly 500,000 distinct CDR3 sequences, approximately 25% detected once. CDR1 is SGHVS, CDR2 FNYEAQ, per germline. The CDR3 length is 14 residues. Concerning this clonotype: This may arise from a read error, as a much more abundant clone is one base away.

The sequence derives from a woman aged 25 to 45 with Graves' ophthalmopathy. The sequencing sample was made of blood. This chain uses TRBV7-6 with TRBJ2-5; 10 nucleotides align to TRBD2. The CDR3 DNA follows: TGTGCCAGCAGCAATCTAGCGGGGGAGGAGACCAAGTACTTC. This gives the protein CASSNLAGEETKYF.